This T cell receptor beta chain was observed in a study of T-cell reconstitution after alpha-beta-depleted transplantation in children. Unique molecular identifiers were built into the TCRbeta library. MiXCR was run by TCRdb on the PCR reads, yielding one entry per CDR3 protein. Of a few hundred thousand distinct CDR3 sequences in the sample, about 9.6% were seen once. Germline CDR1 reads DFQATT; CDR2 reads SNEGSKA (reference sequence). The germline V and J ends were trimmed by 0 bases and 4 bases, with 10 bases remaining between them. The CDR3 runs to 14 residues. This clonotype was seen repeatedly, ten times or more.

This TCR came from a human donor who donated a stem cell graft to a child with SCID. The rearrangement joins TRBV20-1 to TRBJ1-5; D uncertain. Sample: PBMCs from the stem cell graft donor, taken from the stem cell graft. CDR3 residues: CSARDWASNQPQHF. CDR3 nucleotides: TGCAGTGCTAGAGATTGGGCCTCAAATCAGCCCCAGCATTTT.